The rows below give T cell receptor beta chains drawn from one sample of a study of molecular identifiers for immune sequencing clone quantification. Via MiXCR, TCRdb re-called the PCR reads, giving one row per CDR3 protein. The table has 85,000 to 100,000 distinct CDR3 sequences, 20% to 25% seen once; the top ten hold 0.94%. The source material was naive CD8+ T cells from blood, with Jurkat cell RNA spiked in. Receptors originate from a human donor in good health. Some libraries in this study had Jurkat cell RNA spiked in. Both conserved end residues are part of each CDR3. A D gene is named only where the DNA matches it firmly. Size tells how often a clone was seen (once, few, many) or the class of an expanded clone, and some rows leave it out.

J: TRBJ2-2
V: TRBV27
D: TRBD1
size: few
DNA: TGTGCCAGCCTTAAAGGGGACAGGGGGGTAACCGGGGAGCTGTTTTTT
CDR3: CASLKGDRGVTGELFF

J: TRBJ1-1
V: TRBV11-1
D: .
size: many
DNA: TGTGCCAGCAGCTTAACAGAAGACCGGTTCGAAGCTTTCTTT
CDR3: CASSLTEDRFEAFF

J: TRBJ2-3
V: TRBV7-6
D: TRBD1
size: many
DNA: TGTGCCAGCAGCCCGACAGGGTATAGCACAGATACGCAGTATTTT
CDR3: CASSPTGYSTDTQYF

J: TRBJ1-1
V: TRBV3-1
D: .
size: few
DNA: TGTGCCAGCAGCCAAACTATGGACAGAACTTACACTGAAGCTTTCTTT
CDR3: CASSQTMDRTYTEAFF

J: TRBJ2-2
V: TRBV4-1
D: .
size: many
DNA: TGCGCCAGCAGCCAAGATAGACAGCCGAACACCGGGGAGCTGTTTTTT
CDR3: CASSQDRQPNTGELFF

J: TRBJ2-1
V: TRBV28
D: .
size: .
DNA: TGTGCCAGCAGAGGCTGGGACTTATTCTCCTACAATGAGCAGTTCTTC
CDR3: CASRGWDLFSYNEQFF

J: TRBJ2-5
V: TRBV7-2
D: .
size: few
DNA: TGTGCCAGCAGCTTAGGTGGGCAGGCCGCGGGGGAGACCCAGTACTTC
CDR3: CASSLGGQAAGETQYF

J: TRBJ2-7
V: TRBV11-2
D: .
size: many
DNA: TGTGCCAGCACCCTAGGACCTGGCTACGAGCAGTACTTC
CDR3: CASTLGPGYEQYF

J: TRBJ2-3
V: TRBV6-5
D: .
size: many
DNA: TGTGCCAGCAGCTACTCCGGGGACCGTAACACAGATACGCAGTATTTT
CDR3: CASSYSGDRNTDTQYF

J: TRBJ2-1
V: TRBV12-3/TRBV12-4
D: TRBD2
size: many
DNA: TGTGCCAGCACCCGGGGGGACTCCTACAATGAGCAGTTCTTC
CDR3: CASTRGDSYNEQFF

J: TRBJ1-3
V: TRBV4-3
D: .
size: many
DNA: TGCGCCAGCAGCCAAGATCGGCATTCCGGCGACACCATATATTTT
CDR3: CASSQDRHSGDTIYF

J: TRBJ1-6
V: TRBV5-1
D: .
size: many
DNA: TGCGCCAGCAGCCACTACAGAGGGCTAAATTCACCCCTCCACTTT
CDR3: CASSHYRGLNSPLHF

J: TRBJ2-3
V: TRBV6-2/TRBV6-3
D: TRBD2
size: many
DNA: TGTGCCAGCAGTCAAGGGACTAGCGGGAGGACAGATACGCAGTATTTT
CDR3: CASSQGTSGRTDTQYF

J: TRBJ2-7
V: TRBV4-3
D: .
size: many
DNA: TGCGCCAGCAGCCAAGATCTCCAAGCGCCCGGCCTCATCTACGAGCAGTACTTC
CDR3: CASSQDLQAPGLIYEQYF

J: TRBJ2-1
V: TRBV6-2/TRBV6-3
D: .
size: few
DNA: TGTGCCAGCAGTTTTAAGGGATACAATGAGCAGTTCTTC
CDR3: CASSFKGYNEQFF

J: TRBJ2-7
V: TRBV7-9
D: TRBD1
size: many
DNA: TGTGCCAGCACCCCCCTCCGGGACAGGGACTACGAGCAGTACTTC
CDR3: CASTPLRDRDYEQYF

J: TRBJ2-7
V: TRBV29-1
D: .
size: many
DNA: TGCAGCGTAGACGGGGGTTACGAGCAGTACTTC
CDR3: CSVDGGYEQYF

J: TRBJ1-1
V: TRBV18
D: .
size: many
DNA: TGTGCCAGCTCACCCACAAGCTCCCGCCACAGAATTACCAACACTGAAGCTTTCTTT
CDR3: CASSPTSSRHRITNTEAFF

J: TRBJ2-7
V: TRBV27
D: .
size: few
DNA: TGTGCCAGCAGCACCCCTAAAGGGGGGACATCGGGTGAGCAGTACTTC
CDR3: CASSTPKGGTSGEQYF

J: TRBJ2-7
V: TRBV4-1
D: TRBD2
size: .
DNA: TGCGCCAGCAGCCAAGAATATAGACTAGCGGGTTACGAGCAGTACTTC
CDR3: CASSQEYRLAGYEQYF

J: TRBJ1-1
V: TRBV7-2
D: .
size: many
DNA: TGTGCCAGCAGCTTAGGCCGTCTTATGAACACTGAAGCTTTCTTT
CDR3: CASSLGRLMNTEAFF

J: TRBJ2-3
V: TRBV6-1
D: .
size: many
DNA: TGTGCCAGCAGTGACAGGGGTTCAGGCACAGATACGCAGTATTTT
CDR3: CASSDRGSGTDTQYF

J: TRBJ2-2
V: TRBV4-3
D: .
size: .
DNA: TGCGCCAGCAGCACAGACCGGGCAGGGTACACCGGGGAGCTGTTTTTT
CDR3: CASSTDRAGYTGELFF

J: TRBJ2-7
V: TRBV20-1
D: .
size: few
DNA: TGCAGTGCTAGAGATGTCAGGTACGAGCAGTACTTC
CDR3: CSARDVRYEQYF

J: TRBJ2-1
V: TRBV11-3
D: .
size: few
DNA: TGTGCCAGCAGCTTAGATCCATTAACCTACAATGAGCAGTTCTTC
CDR3: CASSLDPLTYNEQFF

J: TRBJ1-1
V: TRBV7-9
D: .
size: many
DNA: TGTGCCAGCAGCTTATTCCCGTGGGGGGGGACTGAAGCTTTCTTT
CDR3: CASSLFPWGGTEAFF

J: TRBJ2-7
V: TRBV7-2
D: .
size: .
DNA: TGTGCCAGCAGCCTCAGCCGGGGTTGGTACGAGCAGTACTTC
CDR3: CASSLSRGWYEQYF

J: TRBJ2-1
V: TRBV11-3
D: TRBD2
size: .
DNA: TGTGCCAGCAGCTTATGGGGACTAGTGGGCGATGAGCAGTTCTTC
CDR3: CASSLWGLVGDEQFF

J: TRBJ1-1
V: TRBV4-3
D: TRBD1
size: once
DNA: TGCGCCAACAGCCAGGATACAGGGGACCCTGAAGCTTTCTTT
CDR3: CANSQDTGDPEAFF

J: TRBJ2-6
V: TRBV9
D: TRBD1
size: many
DNA: TGTGCCAGCAGCGGGACAGGGTCTCCTGGGGCCAACGTCCTGACTTTC
CDR3: CASSGTGSPGANVLTF

J: TRBJ2-5
V: TRBV18
D: .
size: many
DNA: TGTGCCAGCTCACCCCCGTTAGTCGCGCAGGGAGAGACCCAGTACTTC
CDR3: CASSPPLVAQGETQYF

J: TRBJ2-2
V: TRBV7-9
D: .
size: many
DNA: TGTGCCAGCAGCGACCCCAACGAGGCCGGGGAGCTGTTTTTT
CDR3: CASSDPNEAGELFF

J: TRBJ2-5
V: TRBV23-1
D: .
size: many
DNA: TGCGCCAGCAGTCAATCAGTCAGTCGAATGAAAGAGACCCAGTACTTC
CDR3: CASSQSVSRMKETQYF

J: TRBJ2-4
V: TRBV9
D: .
size: once
DNA: TGTGCCAGCAGCGAGGGGACCCTAGCCATTAACATTCAGTACTTC
CDR3: CASSEGTLAINIQYF

J: TRBJ2-7
V: TRBV27
D: TRBD2
size: many
DNA: TGTGCCAGCAGTACGGGGACTAGCGGTACCGGCTACGAGCAGTACTTC
CDR3: CASSTGTSGTGYEQYF

J: TRBJ2-3
V: TRBV29-1
D: TRBD2
size: .
DNA: TGCAGCGTAGCCCCTAGCGGCCTTGGGGATACGCAGTATTTT
CDR3: CSVAPSGLGDTQYF

J: TRBJ1-1
V: TRBV2
D: .
size: many
DNA: TGTGCCAGCAGTGGGGGTAGGGGCCGTGAAGCTTTCTTT
CDR3: CASSGGRGREAFF

J: TRBJ2-1
V: TRBV12-3/TRBV12-4
D: .
size: .
DNA: TGTGCCAGCAACACGGACAGAGCCTACAATGAGCAGTTCTTC
CDR3: CASNTDRAYNEQFF

J: TRBJ2-7
V: TRBV4-3
D: .
size: many
DNA: TGCGCCAGCAGCCAGGACCTAAGCTCCTACGAGCAGTACTTC
CDR3: CASSQDLSSYEQYF

J: TRBJ2-2
V: TRBV5-6
D: TRBD1
size: few
DNA: TGTGCCAGCATTTTGAGGGGGACAGGGGACACCGGGGAGCTGTTTTTT
CDR3: CASILRGTGDTGELFF

J: TRBJ1-1
V: TRBV12-3/TRBV12-4
D: .
size: .
DNA: TGTGCCAGCAGTGGTGACGGACACATGAACACTGAAGCTTTCTTT
CDR3: CASSGDGHMNTEAFF

J: TRBJ1-1
V: TRBV7-9
D: .
size: many
DNA: TGTGCCAGCAGCTCTGCACAGGGTAGATGGACTGAAGCTTTCTTT
CDR3: CASSSAQGRWTEAFF

J: TRBJ2-2
V: TRBV7-9
D: .
size: many
DNA: TGTGCCAGCACACACACCGGGGAGCTGTTTTTT
CDR3: CASTHTGELFF

J: TRBJ2-2
V: TRBV7-6
D: .
size: many
DNA: TGTGCCAGCAGCCCCAAAAACACCGGGGAGCTGTTTTTT
CDR3: CASSPKNTGELFF

J: TRBJ2-2
V: TRBV7-9
D: TRBD1
size: many
DNA: TGTGCCAGCAGCTTGCAGGGGGTCTCAGCCGGGGAGCTGTTTTTT
CDR3: CASSLQGVSAGELFF

J: TRBJ2-6
V: TRBV27
D: .
size: many
DNA: TGTGCCAACGGACCGGGACTGAACTCTGTTGGGGCCAACGTCCTGACTTTC
CDR3: CANGPGLNSVGANVLTF

J: TRBJ2-7
V: TRBV4-1
D: TRBD2
size: many
DNA: TGCGCCAGCAGCCAACTTCTTTTTGGCGGGGGGGACGAGCAGTACTTC
CDR3: CASSQLLFGGGDEQYF

J: TRBJ1-2
V: TRBV20-1
D: .
size: many
DNA: TGCAGTGCTAGAGTTTTGGAGGGCTACACCTTC
CDR3: CSARVLEGYTF

J: TRBJ2-3
V: TRBV6-5
D: .
size: many
DNA: TGTGCCAGCAGTAAATATCAGACAGGAACAGATACGCAGTATTTT
CDR3: CASSKYQTGTDTQYF

J: TRBJ2-1
V: TRBV27
D: .
size: .
DNA: TGTGCTAGCAGAAGGGGGGCGGGAGATGGGGATGAGCAGTTCTTC
CDR3: CASRRGAGDGDEQFF

J: TRBJ1-5
V: TRBV19
D: .
size: many
DNA: TGTGCCAGTAGCGGCGGGGTTCAGCCCCAGCATTTT
CDR3: CASSGGVQPQHF

J: TRBJ2-1
V: TRBV12-3/TRBV12-4
D: TRBD2
size: few
DNA: TGTGCCAGCAGTTGGACTAGCGGGAGCTACAATGAGCAGTTCTTC
CDR3: CASSWTSGSYNEQFF